This passage covers 11 T cell receptor beta chains from one sample sequenced in a study of cytomegalovirus exposure and HLA in healthy donors. Generated by immunoSEQ multiplex PCR, the TCRdb table keeps only in-frame clones and is missing some. This sample carries roughly 310,000 clones, 88% of them seen once, and the ten largest clones take around 0.96%. The source material was PBMCs. The receptors here all came from a man in his thirties or forties in good health and CMV-seronegative.

In nucleotides, the CDR3 is TGTGCCAGCTCACCATTCACTCAGAACACCGGGGAGCTGTTTTTT. Its translation is CASSPFTQNTGELFF. The rearrangement links TRBV18 to TRBJ2-2; D call uncertain. The CDR3 loop spans 15 amino acids. V gave up 2 bases and J gave up 1 base, with 8 bases separating them. Germline V CDR1 and CDR2: KGHSH, LQKENI.

The V and J genes are TRBV7-9 and TRBJ1-3; 12 bases map to TRBD1. Germline CDR1 is SEHNR and CDR2 is FQNEAQ (reference sequence). V shed 1 base and J 4 bases; nucleotides not matched to a gene: 8. This CDR3 has 18 amino acids. DNA for the CDR3: TGTGCCAGCAGCTTAGTCCCGGGACAGGGGGCCGAAGGAAACACCATATATTTT. Its translation: CASSLVPGQGAEGNTIYF.

The count of this clone is one. The V and J genes are TRBV5-4 and TRBJ2-1, with 10 bases aligning to TRBD2. The germline V gene has CDR1 SGHNT and CDR2 YYREEE (reference sequence). The CDR3 spans 17 residues. After removal of 1 base from V and 3 bases from J, the junction contained 7 bases not matched to a gene. DNA of the CDR3: TGTGCCAGCAGCTTGCGGACTAGCGGAGAGAACTACAATGAGCAGTTCTTC. It translates to CASSLRTSGENYNEQFF.

This sequence joins TRBV5-6 and TRBJ2-3; 11 bases map to TRBD2. The trim removed 4 bases at V and 2 bases at J, leaving 6 bases unmatched. Germline CDR1 is SGHDT and CDR2 is YYEEEE. The CDR3 length is 16 residues. The CDR3 loop reads CASSLATSGATDTQYF. The CDR3 DNA follows: TGTGCCAGCAGCCTCGCGACTAGCGGGGCCACAGATACGCAGTATTTT. The full variable domain, with the rest looked up from reference TRBV5-6 and TRBJ2-3, is DAGVTQSPTHLIKTRGQQVTLRCSPKSGHDTVSWYQQALGQGPQFIFQYYEEEERQRGNFPDRFSGHQFPNYSSELNVNALLLGDSALYLCASSLATSGATDTQYFGPGTRLTVL.

This chain joins TRBV6-5 and TRBJ2-3; 7 nucleotides match TRBD1. This CDR3 is 14 amino acids long. CDR1 is MNHEY and CDR2 is SVGAGI in the germline V gene. Germline trimming cut 6 bases from V and 5 bases from J; bases unmatched to any gene: 8. The CDR3 DNA reads as TGTGCCAGCAGCCAGACAGGGTTTAAAGATACGCAGTATTTT. It yields the protein CASSQTGFKDTQYF.

V is TRBV2 and J is TRBJ1-2; D is uncertain. The CDR3 is 15 residues long. V lost 4 bases and J lost 0, with 12 bases in between. Per germline, CDR1 SNHLY and CDR2 FYNNEI. CDR3 in amino acids: CASSGGGSPNYGYTF. The CDR3 DNA sequence: TGTGCCAGCAGTGGGGGAGGGAGCCCTAACTATGGCTACACCTTC.

The rearrangement uses TRBV9 and TRBJ1-6; D perhaps matches TRBD1 (6 bases). The CDR3 is 16 residues long. Per the germline V gene, CDR1 is SGDLS and CDR2 is YYNGEE. V lost 3 bases and J 6 bases, leaving 16 bases between the germline ends. The CDR3 nucleotides read TGTGCCAGCAGCGCAGGAAACAGGGATAGTAATTCACCCCTCCACTTT. Amino acids: CASSAGNRDSNSPLHF. Variable domain in full (rest from reference TRBV9 and TRBJ1-6): DSGVTQTPKHLITATGQRVTLRCSPRSGDLSVYWYQQSLDQGLQFLIQYYNGEERAKGNILERFSAQQFPDLHSELNLSSLELGDSALYFCASSAGNRDSNSPLHFGNGTRLTVT.

The chain joins TRBV4-1 to TRBJ2-7; 8 nucleotides match TRBD2. CDR3 size: 16 residues. CDR1 MGHRA and CDR2 YSYEKL come from the germline V gene. V lost 0 bases, J lost 2 bases, and 6 bases stayed unmatched. The CDR3 nucleotides read TGCGCCAGCAGCCAAGAGGTAGCGGGGATCCCCTACGAGCAGTACTTC. It is translated as CASSQEVAGIPYEQYF.

This chain connects TRBV7-9 to TRBJ1-3; D possibly corresponds to TRBD1 (5 bases). V dropped 3 bases and J dropped 0 bases, with 9 bases sitting between them. Germline V lookup: CDR1 SEHNR, CDR2 FQNEAQ (reference sequence). The CDR3 contains 15 residues. In nucleotides, the CDR3 is TGTGCCAGCAGCTTCGCAGGGTCCTCTGGAAACACCATATATTTT. Protein product: CASSFAGSSGNTIYF. Together with reference TRBV7-9 and TRBJ1-3, the CDR3 gives the full variable domain: DTGVSQNPRHKITKRGQNVTFRCDPISEHNRLYWYRQTLGQGPEFLTYFQNEAQLEKSRLLSDRFSAERPKGSFSTLEIQRTEQGDSAMYLCASSFAGSSGNTIYFGEGSWLTVV.

This chain connects TRBV5-4 to TRBJ1-1; 7 nucleotides match TRBD1. Looked up from germline, CDR1 is SGHNT and CDR2 is YYREEE (reference sequence). There are 15 residues in the CDR3. V was clipped by 4 bases and J by 5 bases; unmatched bases: 11. The CDR3 is CASSAATGMGTEAFF. In DNA, the CDR3 is TGTGCCAGCAGCGCGGCGACAGGGATGGGGACTGAAGCTTTCTTT. Variable domain in full (rest from reference TRBV5-4 and TRBJ1-1): ETGVTQSPTHLIKTRGQQVTLRCSSQSGHNTVSWYQQALGQGPQFIFQYYREEENGRGNFPPRFSGLQFPNYSSELNVNALELDDSALYLCASSAATGMGTEAFFGQGTRLTVV.

The rearrangement links TRBV7-2 to TRBJ1-1, with D possibly matching TRBD1 (6 bases). The germline V gene encodes CDR1 SGHTA and CDR2 FQGNSA. V lost 2 bases and J 12 bases, leaving 16 bases between the germline ends. The CDR3 is 13 residues long. The CDR3 region has the DNA TGTGCCAGCAGCTTAACAGCACAGGGTAGGACTTTCTTT. Protein: CASSLTAQGRTFF.